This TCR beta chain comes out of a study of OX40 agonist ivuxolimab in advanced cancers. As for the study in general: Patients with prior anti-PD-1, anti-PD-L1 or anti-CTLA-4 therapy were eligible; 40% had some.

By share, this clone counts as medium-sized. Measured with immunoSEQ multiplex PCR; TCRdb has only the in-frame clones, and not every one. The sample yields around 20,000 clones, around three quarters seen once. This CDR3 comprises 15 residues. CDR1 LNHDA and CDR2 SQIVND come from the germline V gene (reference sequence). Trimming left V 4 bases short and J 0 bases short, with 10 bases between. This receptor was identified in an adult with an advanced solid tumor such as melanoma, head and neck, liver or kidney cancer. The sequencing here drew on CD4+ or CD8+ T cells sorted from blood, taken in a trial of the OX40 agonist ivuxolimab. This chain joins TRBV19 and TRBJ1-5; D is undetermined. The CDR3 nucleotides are TGTGCCAGTAGTAGCCCCACCTATAGCAATCAGCCCCAGCATTTT. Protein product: CASSSPTYSNQPQHF.